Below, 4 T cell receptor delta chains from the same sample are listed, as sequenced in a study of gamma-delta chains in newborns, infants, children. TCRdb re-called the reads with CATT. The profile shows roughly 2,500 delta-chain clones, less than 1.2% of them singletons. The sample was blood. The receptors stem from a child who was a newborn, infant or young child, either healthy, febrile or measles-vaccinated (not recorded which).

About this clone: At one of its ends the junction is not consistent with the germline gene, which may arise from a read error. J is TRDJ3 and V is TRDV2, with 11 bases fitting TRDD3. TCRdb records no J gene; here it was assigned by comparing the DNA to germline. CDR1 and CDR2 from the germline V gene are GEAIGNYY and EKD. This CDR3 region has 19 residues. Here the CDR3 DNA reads TGTGCCTGTGACACCCTGGGGGATACTCCTTCCTGGGGCACCCGACAGATGTTTTTC. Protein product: CACDTLGDTPSWGTRQMFF.

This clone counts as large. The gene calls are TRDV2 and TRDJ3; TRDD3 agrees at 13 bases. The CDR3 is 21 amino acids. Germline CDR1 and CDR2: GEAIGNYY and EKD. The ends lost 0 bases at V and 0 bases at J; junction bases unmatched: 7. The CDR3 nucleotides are TGTGCCTGTGACACCGCTACTGGGGGATACGGCCTCTCCTGGGACACCCGACAGATGTTTTTC. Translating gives CACDTATGGYGLSWDTRQMFF.

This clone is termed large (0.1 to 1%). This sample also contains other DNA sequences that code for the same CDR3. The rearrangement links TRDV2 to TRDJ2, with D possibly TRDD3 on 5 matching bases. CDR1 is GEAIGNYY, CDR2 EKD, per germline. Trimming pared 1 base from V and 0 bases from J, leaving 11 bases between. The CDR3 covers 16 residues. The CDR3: CACDTRGPALTAQLFF. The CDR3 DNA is TGTGCCTGTGACACTCGGGGGCCAGCTTTGACAGCACAACTCTTCTTT.

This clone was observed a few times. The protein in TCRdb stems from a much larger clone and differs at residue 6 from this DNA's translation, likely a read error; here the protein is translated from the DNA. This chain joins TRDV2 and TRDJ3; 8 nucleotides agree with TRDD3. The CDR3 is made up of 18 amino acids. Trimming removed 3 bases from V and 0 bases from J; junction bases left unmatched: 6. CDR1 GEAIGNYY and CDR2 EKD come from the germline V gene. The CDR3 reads CACDPRGIGSWDTRQMFF. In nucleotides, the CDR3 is TGTGCCTGTGACCCCCGGGGGATAGGCTCCTGGGACACCCGACAGATGTTTTTC.